The entry that follows covers one T cell receptor (beta chain) sequence. Its antigen remains unknown. Looked up from germline, CDR1 is SGHTA and CDR2 is FQGNSA. The CDR3 sequence is 15 residues long. The V end lost 6 bases, the J end lost 4 bases, and 18 bases lay between the germline ends. These data originate in a study of blood T cells in healthy people across ages. Whole-study results and caveats: Naive T cell percentage strongly correlated with TCR beta diversity.

Peripheral blood samples of roughly 9.8 milliliters were drawn from each donor. Per-sample yields of isolated PBMCs were at least 7 million. A sample-barcoded 5' primer and a J-beta primer mix were used in a second PCR of roughly 7 to 11 cycles. In TCRdb, the 5' RACE reads were re-called with MiXCR into one record per CDR3 protein. Of about 1.8 million distinct CDR3 sequences in the sample, about 49% were seen once. The sequencing sample was made of blood. This chain joins TRBV7-2 and TRBJ2-5, with D perhaps matching TRBD2 (8 bases). The receptor was derived from a woman in her forties in good health. CDR3 sequence: CASSRREGAGETQYF. CDR3 nucleotide sequence: TGTGCCAGCAGTCGACGGGAGGGGGCGGGAGAGACCCAGTACTTC.